These 14 T cell receptor beta chains came from one sample sequenced in a study of cytomegalovirus exposure and HLA in healthy donors. The PCR contained 60 Vbeta and 13 Jbeta primers. The method was immunoSEQ multiplex PCR; TCRdb's version includes in-frame clones alone and lacks a portion of them. The table records about 130,000 clones, 80% of them present only once. Source material: PBMCs. These receptor sequences come from a man aged 25 to 45 in good health and CMV-seropositive.

The rearrangement joins TRBV29-1 to TRBJ1-2; no clear D gene. This CDR3 is 13 amino acids long. Trimming cost V 6 bases and J 8 bases, with 19 bases left between them. Germline values: CDR1 SQVTM, CDR2 ANQGSEA. The CDR3 reads CSVGTFDWRGYTF. CDR3 coding DNA: TGCAGCGTGGGAACGTTTGACTGGAGGGGCTACACCTTC.

This clone was counted a few times. The genes are TRBV29-1 and TRBJ1-2; 9 nucleotides align to TRBD1. The CDR3 is 12 residues long. Losses at the gene ends were 5 bases for V and 8 bases for J; bases not matched to a gene: 6. Germline-derived CDR1 and CDR2 are SQVTM and ANQGSEA. The CDR3 sequence is CSVPGQGGGYTF. In DNA, the CDR3 is TGCAGCGTTCCGGGACAGGGTGGGGGCTACACCTTC.

V is TRBV7-9 and J is TRBJ1-2; weak D call: TRBD1 (6 bases). The CDR3 is 14 residues long. Trimming removed 1 base at V and 0 bases at J, with 6 bases between. The V gene's germline CDR1 is SEHNR and CDR2 FQNEAQ (reference sequence). CDR3 amino acids: CASSLGTANYGYTF. CDR3 in DNA: TGTGCCAGCAGCTTAGGGACAGCTAACTATGGCTACACCTTC.

This clone was found a few times. The chain couples TRBV7-9 to TRBJ2-7; TRBD1 matches 10 bases. This CDR3 comprises 13 residues. The J segment lost 7 bases and the V segment lost 5 bases, leaving 5 bases of the junction unmatched. Germline V gives CDR1 SEHNR, CDR2 FQNEAQ (reference sequence). The CDR3: CASSRTGGGEQYF. Here the CDR3 DNA reads TGTGCCAGCAGCCGGACAGGGGGTGGGGAGCAGTACTTC.

The J gene is TRBJ1-1, the V gene TRBV30; D is unclear. V lost 2 bases and J lost 1, with 8 bases in between. The CDR3 runs to 13 residues. CDR1 is GTSNPN, CDR2 SVGIG, per germline (reference sequence). The CDR3 DNA is TGTGCCTGGAGTCGACTCCGGAACACTGAAGCTTTCTTT. This translates into CAWSRLRNTEAFF. Filled out from reference TRBV30 and TRBJ1-1, the complete variable domain reads SQTIHQWPATLVQPVGSPLSLECTVEGTSNPNLYWYRQAAGRGLQLLFYSVGIGQISSEVPQNLSASRPQDRQFILSSKKLLLSDSGFYLCAWSRLRNTEAFFGQGTRLTVV.

The gene calls are TRBV27 and TRBJ2-1, with 7 bases aligning to TRBD2. V gave up 5 bases and J gave up 10 bases; unmatched junction bases: 11. Germline CDR1 reads MNHEY; CDR2 reads SMNVEV (reference sequence). The CDR3 spans 14 residues. The CDR3 reads CASSPAGPSVEQFF. CDR3 in DNA: TGTGCCAGCAGTCCAGCGGGGCCGTCGGTGGAGCAGTTCTTC.

The chain is built from TRBV7-2 and TRBJ1-2, with TRBD1 as a possible D gene (6 bases). Between the trimmed V and J ends, which lost 7 bases and 8 bases, there was a span of 17 bases. Germline V CDR1 and CDR2: SGHTA, FQGNSA. This CDR3 contains 13 residues. DNA of the CDR3: TGTGCCAGCACTCCGTCGACAGGTCAGGGCTACACCTTC. Amino acid sequence: CASTPSTGQGYTF.

This chain connects TRBV6-5 to TRBJ1-5, with D possibly matching TRBD1 (6 bases). Germline CDR1 MNHEY, CDR2 SVGAGI. The CDR3 spans 15 residues. V lost 4 bases to trimming and J lost 2 bases, with 12 bases between them. The CDR3 protein is CASSFRGTGNQPQHF. The CDR3 DNA is TGTGCCAGCAGTTTCAGGGGAACAGGCAATCAGCCCCAGCATTTT.

The V call is TRBV2, the J call TRBJ1-4, with D uncertain. V shed 3 bases and J shed 6 bases, with 17 bases lying between them. Germline V gene data show CDR1 as SNHLY and CDR2 as FYNNEI. The CDR3 has 16 amino acids. The chain's CDR3 is CASSEEEKRRDEKLFF. For the CDR3, the DNA is TGTGCCAGCAGTGAGGAGGAGAAGAGACGTGATGAAAAACTGTTTTTT.

The gene calls are TRBV7-2 and TRBJ1-1, with a tentative D call TRBD1 (5 bases). Germline CDR1 is SGHTA and CDR2 is FQGNSA. This CDR3 is 16 amino acids long. Trimming took 1 base from V and 0 from J, leaving 12 bases between them. The chain's CDR3 is CASSLESRQMNTEAFF. The CDR3 DNA reads TGTGCCAGCAGCTTAGAAAGTCGACAGATGAACACTGAAGCTTTCTTT.

The chain is built from TRBV10-3 and TRBJ1-2; D remains ambiguous. Germline lookup yields CDR1 ENHRY and CDR2 SYGVKD. CDR3 length: 14 amino acids. V gave up 0 bases and J gave up 8 bases, with 13 bases separating them. The CDR3 coding sequence is TGTGCCATCAGTGAGTCCGGGCTCACGGGAGGCTACACCTTC. This translates into CAISESGLTGGYTF.

CDR3 DNA sequence: TGCGCCAGCAGTTGGAATACAGGGGAACACGAGCAGTACTTC. This codes for CASSWNTGEHEQYF. The chain carries TRBV5-1 and TRBJ2-7; TRBD1 agrees at 7 bases. Trimming took 5 bases from V and 5 from J; bases not matched to a gene: 10. The CDR3 has 14 amino acids. Germline V CDR1 and CDR2: SGHRS, YFSETQ.

This sequence joins TRBV2 and TRBJ1-6; D not resolved. This CDR3 comprises 14 residues. CDR1 SNHLY and CDR2 FYNNEI come from the germline V gene. The V and J ends lost 4 bases and 4 bases respectively, with 8 bases between them. CDR3 DNA: TGTGCCAGCAGTGCCGGGGAATATAATTCACCCCTCCACTTT. Translated, it gives CASSAGEYNSPLHF.

V gene TRBV4-1 combines with J gene TRBJ1-1, with 8 bases that match TRBD1. The CDR3 is 20 residues long. Trimming removed 4 bases from V and 1 base from J; junction bases left unmatched: 20. CDR1 and CDR2 (germline): MGHRA, YSYEKL. The CDR3, as DNA: TGCGCCAGCAGCCTAAACGAATTCCAGGGGGCCCGCCGGGGGAACACTGAAGCTTTCTTT. Protein product: CASSLNEFQGARRGNTEAFF.